This T cell receptor beta chain was observed in a study of blood T cell repertoires in COVID-19. Study details: T cells, B-cell-depleted T cells, or PBMCs supplied cDNA or gDNA.

The CDR3 has 17 amino acids. V was clipped by 5 bases and J by 6 bases, with 20 bases between them. CDR1 is SGHAT, CDR2 FQNNGV, per germline. Only in-frame clones appear in the TCRdb table, and some are missing; sequencing was by immunoSEQ multiplex PCR. The data contain approximately 140,000 clones, more than 85% of them singletons. The chain joins TRBV11-2 to TRBJ1-6; D ambiguous. The sequencing sample was made of peripheral blood. The source of this sequence is a man in his fifties with active or convalescent COVID-19. The CDR3 DNA sequence: TGTGCCAGCAGCCGGGAGGTACAGCTCCGATTTAATTCACCCCTCCACTTT. Translating gives CASSREVQLRFNSPLHF.